This T cell receptor beta chain originates from a study of early T cells in non-severe SARS-CoV-2 infection. TCRdb itself ran the 5' RACE reads through MiXCR, one entry per CDR3 protein. The sample holds some 100,000 distinct CDR3 sequences; approximately 14% are singletons and the top ten take under 0.75%. Trimming removed 2 bases from V and 5 bases from J, with 18 bases in between. Germline V gives CDR1 DFQATT, CDR2 SNEGSKA (reference sequence). The CDR3 is 15 residues long. This clonotype appeared a few times. Sequenced material: whole blood. The chain uses TRBV20-1 and TRBJ2-5; perhaps TRBD2 as D (5 bases). The TCR comes from an adult who was a healthcare worker with PCR-confirmed SARS-CoV-2 infection or an uninfected control (not recorded which). The CDR3 DNA reads TGCAGTGCTAGATCCGTGCGGGCGACGGGGGAGACCCAGTACTTC. Residues: CSARSVRATGETQYF.